This record covers a single T cell receptor (beta chain). The record originates from a study of blood T cell repertoires in COVID-19. The wider study: Sample material is recorded as cDNA or gDNA derived from T cells, B-cell-depleted T cells, or PBMCs.

Germline V gene lookup returns CDR1 SEHNR and CDR2 FQNEAQ (reference sequence). The CDR3 covers 14 residues. Trimming at V came to 5 bases and at J to 2 bases, leaving 4 bases not matched to a gene. Authors' data handling: Researchers report that nucleated cell counts were estimated from reference gene primer amplification. Produced via immunoSEQ multiplex PCR; TCRdb's table is partial and in-frame only. D and trimming were read from the DNA, whereas the V and J calls and clone size are those reported in that table. The top ten clones hold around 2% of a sample with around 100,000 clones, roughly 84% of them seen once.

The sequencing input was peripheral blood. This rearrangement joins TRBV7-9 to TRBJ1-1, with 8 bases that match TRBD1. This receptor was taken from a man in his 70s with active or convalescent COVID-19. CDR3 nucleotides: TGTGCCAGCAGCCCGGACAGGGCAAACACTGAAGCTTTCTTT. It codes for CASSPDRANTEAFF.